This note documents a single TCR beta chain sequence. Its antigen is currently unknown. Template switching by 5'RACE with UMIs generated the TCR beta cDNA. For each CDR3 protein, TCRdb gives one entry from its re-call of the 5' RACE reads, without DNA. This table holds 550,000 or so distinct CDR3 sequences. This specimen comes from a study of T cells expressing NK-cell markers. Looking at the study overall: HCMV serostatus: most of the eight sequenced donors positive, one negative. Study results and limitations: In a group of several donors, dominant NKG2C+ clonotypes represented about 1.0-7.5% of CD8+ T cells.

Per germline, CDR1 MNHEY and CDR2 SMNVEV (reference sequence). CDR3 size: 19 residues. Sequencing was carried out using blood T cells: a sorted CD56 or NKG2C T cell subset, CD4+ or CD8+ T cells, or bulk PBMC T cells (not recorded which). This chain links TRBV27 with TRBJ2-7; TCRdb designates TRBD1, a call that cannot be tested without DNA. The source is a man aged 18 to 30 in good health. CDR3: CASSFRGQGDPLLSYEQYF.